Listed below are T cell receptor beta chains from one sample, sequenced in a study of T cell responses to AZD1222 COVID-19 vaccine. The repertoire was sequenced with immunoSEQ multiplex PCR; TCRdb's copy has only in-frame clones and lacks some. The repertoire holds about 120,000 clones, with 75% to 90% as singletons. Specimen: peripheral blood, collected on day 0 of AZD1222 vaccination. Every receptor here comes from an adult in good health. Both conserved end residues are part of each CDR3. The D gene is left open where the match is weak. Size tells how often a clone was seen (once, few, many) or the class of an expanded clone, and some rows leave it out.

CASSYGDRDNSPLHF,TGTGCCAGCAGTTACGGGGACAGAGATAATTCACCCCTCCACTTT,TRBJ1-6,TRBV6-2/TRBV6-3,few,TRBD1
CASSAHGTPGGYGYTF,TGTGCCAGCAGCGCACACGGGACTCCTGGGGGCTATGGCTACACCTTC,TRBJ1-2,TRBV5-4,.,.
CASSLSGTDNTEAFF,TGCGCCAGCAGCTTATCCGGGACAGACAACACTGAAGCTTTCTTT,TRBJ1-1,TRBV5-1,once,TRBD1
CASSLDASSYEQYF,TGCGCCAGCAGCTTGGATGCGAGCTCCTACGAGCAGTACTTC,TRBJ2-7,TRBV5-1,.,.
CASSQEATGIVNEQFF,TGCGCCAGCAGCCAAGAAGCAACAGGGATCGTCAATGAGCAGTTCTTC,TRBJ2-1,TRBV4-1,.,.
CASSEAPRAQYF,TGTGCCAGCAGTGAAGCTCCCAGGGCCCAGTACTTC,TRBJ2-5,TRBV6-1,.,.
CASSIIAGPNYEQYF,TGCGCCAGCAGCATAATAGCGGGACCGAACTACGAGCAGTACTTC,TRBJ2-7,TRBV5-1,.,TRBD2
CASSPNTGELFF,TGTGCCAGCAGCCCGAACACCGGGGAGCTGTTTTTT,TRBJ2-2,TRBV6-6,.,.
CASSAAGHTQYF,TGTGCCAGCAGTGCCGCGGGTCATACGCAGTATTTT,TRBJ2-3,TRBV25-1,many,.
CASSERDRGTAGNTEAFF,TGTGCCAGCAGTGAAAGGGACAGGGGGACCGCGGGGAACACTGAAGCTTTCTTT,TRBJ1-1,TRBV2,.,TRBD1
CASRTSNYGYTF,TGTGCCAGCAGGACAAGTAACTATGGCTACACCTTC,TRBJ1-2,TRBV2,.,.
CASSLGVLAGDNEQFF,TGTGCCAGCAGCTTAGGGGTCCTAGCGGGAGACAATGAGCAGTTCTTC,TRBJ2-1,TRBV11-2,.,TRBD2
CASSIPAIPGQGIGEQYF,TGTGCCAGTAGTATCCCAGCAATACCGGGACAGGGAATCGGCGAGCAGTACTTC,TRBJ2-7,TRBV19,few,TRBD1
CASSLGTQDEQFF,TGTGCCAGCAGCTTGGGCACCCAGGATGAGCAGTTCTTC,TRBJ2-1,TRBV5-4,.,.
CAWSGGQTVQYF,TGTGCCTGGAGTGGGGGACAGACGGTGCAGTATTTT,TRBJ2-3,TRBV30,.,TRBD1
CASSLSGTHEQYF,TGTGCCAGCAGCCTTAGCGGGACCCACGAGCAGTACTTC,TRBJ2-7,TRBV3-1/TRBV3-2,.,TRBD2
CASSPPIRSLAPEAFF,TGTGCCAGCAGCCCACCTATTCGATCGTTGGCCCCTGAAGCTTTCTTT,TRBJ1-1,TRBV7-9,once,.
CASSGRGGLGQPQHF,TGTGCCAGTAGTGGGAGGGGGGGCCTAGGGCAGCCCCAGCATTTT,TRBJ1-5,TRBV19,.,.
CASSKDGGVRQSDTEAFF,TGTGCCAGCAGCAAAGATGGGGGGGTGAGACAGTCTGACACTGAAGCTTTCTTT,TRBJ1-1,TRBV21-1,.,.
CASSSPGQANTDTQYF,TGTGCCAGCAGCTCACCGGGACAGGCTAACACAGATACGCAGTATTTT,TRBJ2-3,TRBV7-9,.,TRBD1
CASSGGTAGYEQYF,TGTGCCAGCAGCGGGGGGACCGCGGGGTACGAGCAGTACTTC,TRBJ2-7,TRBV5-4,.,.
CSADSDYGYTF,TGCAGCGCTGACAGTGATTATGGCTACACCTTC,TRBJ1-2,TRBV29-1,.,.
CASSLEGNTEAFF,TGTGCCAGCAGCTTAGAAGGGAACACTGAAGCTTTCTTT,TRBJ1-1,TRBV11-2,few,.
CASSLELAGGPGTDTQYF,TGCGCCAGCAGCTTGGAACTAGCGGGAGGGCCAGGCACAGATACGCAGTATTTT,TRBJ2-3,TRBV5-1,once,TRBD2
CASSKPLTGTVYGYTF,TGTGCCAGCAGCAAACCCCTAACCGGGACCGTCTATGGCTACACCTTC,TRBJ1-2,TRBV21-1,.,.
CAWSGGLRQPQHF,TGTGCCTGGAGCGGGGGGTTGAGGCAGCCCCAGCATTTT,TRBJ1-5,TRBV30,.,.
CASRRGNTGELFF,TGCGCCAGCAGACGGGGAAACACCGGGGAGCTGTTTTTT,TRBJ2-2,TRBV10-1,.,.
CACLRDRGETQYF,TGTGCCTGTCTCCGGGACAGGGGGGAGACCCAGTACTTC,TRBJ2-5,TRBV30,.,TRBD1
CASLRQPVDTEAFF,TGTGCCAGCCTAAGACAGCCCGTTGACACTGAAGCTTTCTTT,TRBJ1-1,TRBV28,.,.
CASSPYGTSYNEQFF,TGTGCCAGCAGCCCATACGGGACTAGCTACAATGAGCAGTTCTTC,TRBJ2-1,TRBV9,.,TRBD2
CASSLSLAGVNEQFF,TGTGCCAGCAGCTTGTCTCTAGCGGGAGTCAATGAGCAGTTCTTC,TRBJ2-1,TRBV5-4,.,TRBD2
CATGGLRQGGDTLWQPQHF,TGTGCCACCGGGGGGCTTCGGCAGGGCGGGGATACGCTGTGGCAGCCCCAGCATTTT,TRBJ1-5,TRBV24-1,.,.
CASSEALRGAPWAQYF,TGTGCCAGCAGTGAAGCGCTTCGTGGGGCTCCATGGGCCCAGTACTTC,TRBJ2-5,TRBV6-1,.,.
CSVLDNTGELFF,TGCAGCGTTCTAGATAACACCGGGGAGCTGTTTTTT,TRBJ2-2,TRBV29-1,.,.
CASSEQGSGDSPLHF,TGTGCCAGCAGTGAACAGGGGTCAGGTGATTCACCCCTCCACTTT,TRBJ1-6,TRBV6-1,.,.
CASSPKWSSGNTIYF,TGTGCCAGCAGCCCGAAGTGGTCCTCTGGAAACACCATATATTTT,TRBJ1-3,TRBV7-6,.,.
CASSQEAGARGSPLHF,TGTGCCAGCAGCCAAGAAGCTGGGGCGCGGGGTTCACCCCTCCACTTT,TRBJ1-6,TRBV4-2,.,.
CASSTDRGKQYF,TGTGCCAGCAGCACAGACAGGGGAAAGCAGTACTTC,TRBJ2-7,TRBV7-8,.,TRBD1
CASSRGVGTGNTIYF,TGTGCCAGCAGCCGTGGCGTAGGGACTGGAAACACCATATATTTT,TRBJ1-3,TRBV3-1/TRBV3-2,.,.
CASSLQGAGQPQHF,TGTGCCAGCAGTTTACAGGGGGCCGGTCAGCCCCAGCATTTT,TRBJ1-5,TRBV28,once,TRBD1
CASSQEQRLPQYF,TGTGCCAGCAGCCAAGAACAACGACTCCCGCAGTATTTT,TRBJ2-3,TRBV14,.,.
CASSLAGRESSYEQYF,TGCGCCAGCAGCTTGGCGGGGCGGGAGTCCTCCTACGAGCAGTACTTC,TRBJ2-7,TRBV5-1,.,TRBD2
CASRRIGQETQYF,TGTGCCAGCAGAAGAATAGGACAAGAGACCCAGTACTTC,TRBJ2-5,TRBV5-4,.,.
CASSFPRTDGQPQHF,TGTGCCAGCAGTTTCCCGAGGACAGACGGTCAGCCCCAGCATTTT,TRBJ1-5,TRBV28,.,.
CSVGQGYGYTF,TGCAGCGTCGGACAGGGGTATGGCTACACCTTC,TRBJ1-2,TRBV29-1,.,TRBD1
CAWKRTSGADTQYF,TGTGCCTGGAAAAGGACATCTGGGGCAGATACGCAGTATTTT,TRBJ2-3,TRBV30,.,.
CASSIGRGSYNEQFF,TGTGCCAGTAGTATAGGCCGGGGCTCCTACAATGAGCAGTTCTTC,TRBJ2-1,TRBV19,once,.
CARSLGGAWEETQYF,TGCGCCCGCAGCCTGGGGGGGGCTTGGGAAGAGACCCAGTACTTC,TRBJ2-5,TRBV5-1,.,.
CASSPAAGVEQYF,TGTGCCAGCTCACCAGCAGCGGGAGTCGAGCAGTACTTC,TRBJ2-7,TRBV18,.,TRBD2
CASSQAGEGTAQHF,TGTGCCAGCAGCCAAGCAGGGGAGGGGACGGCCCAGCATTTT,TRBJ1-5,TRBV3-1/TRBV3-2,once,.
CATSREKVEGAFF,TGTGCCACCAGCAGAGAGAAGGTGGAGGGAGCTTTCTTT,TRBJ1-1,TRBV15,once,.
CASSYSPGSGTGELFF,TGTGCCAGCAGTTACTCGCCCGGGAGCGGTACCGGGGAGCTGTTTTTT,TRBJ2-2,TRBV6-6,.,.
CASSLKSLGTDTQYF,TGCGCCAGCAGCTTGAAATCGTTGGGCACAGATACGCAGTATTTT,TRBJ2-3,TRBV5-1,.,.
CAWSISYEQYF,TGTGCCTGGAGTATAAGTTACGAGCAGTACTTC,TRBJ2-7,TRBV30,.,.